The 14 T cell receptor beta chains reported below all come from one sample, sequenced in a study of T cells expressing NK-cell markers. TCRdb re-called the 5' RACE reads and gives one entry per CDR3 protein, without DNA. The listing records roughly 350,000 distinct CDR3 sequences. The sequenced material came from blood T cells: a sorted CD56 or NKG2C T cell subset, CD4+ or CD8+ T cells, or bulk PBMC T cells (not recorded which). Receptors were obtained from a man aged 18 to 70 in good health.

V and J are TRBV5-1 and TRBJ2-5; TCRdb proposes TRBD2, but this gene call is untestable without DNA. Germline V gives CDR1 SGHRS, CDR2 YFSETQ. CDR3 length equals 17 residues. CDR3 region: CASSHGVSGRTQETQYF.

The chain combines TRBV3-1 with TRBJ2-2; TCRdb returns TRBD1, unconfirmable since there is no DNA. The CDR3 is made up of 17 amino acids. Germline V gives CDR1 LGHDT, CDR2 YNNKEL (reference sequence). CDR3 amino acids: CASSQDKKGNWAGELFF.

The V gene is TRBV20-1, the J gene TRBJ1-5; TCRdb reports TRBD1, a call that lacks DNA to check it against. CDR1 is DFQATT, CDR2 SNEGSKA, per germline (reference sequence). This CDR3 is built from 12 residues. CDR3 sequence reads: CSARTGAPPQHF.

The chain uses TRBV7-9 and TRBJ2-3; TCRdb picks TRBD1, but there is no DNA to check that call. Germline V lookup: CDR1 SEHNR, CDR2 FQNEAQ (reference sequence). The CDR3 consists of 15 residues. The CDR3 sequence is CASSLAGGRGPIPYF.

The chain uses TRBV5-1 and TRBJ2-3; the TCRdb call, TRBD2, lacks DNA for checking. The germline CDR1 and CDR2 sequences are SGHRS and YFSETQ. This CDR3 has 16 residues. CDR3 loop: CASSLELAGATDTQYF.

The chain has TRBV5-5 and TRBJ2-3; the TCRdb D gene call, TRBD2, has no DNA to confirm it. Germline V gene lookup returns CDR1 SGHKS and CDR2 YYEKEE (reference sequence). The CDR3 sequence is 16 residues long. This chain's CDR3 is CASSGTSGGRTDTQYF.

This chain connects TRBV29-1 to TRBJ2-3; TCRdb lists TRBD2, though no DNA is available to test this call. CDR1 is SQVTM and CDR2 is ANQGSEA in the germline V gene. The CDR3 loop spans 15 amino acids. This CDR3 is CSLLSRASGGYTQYF.

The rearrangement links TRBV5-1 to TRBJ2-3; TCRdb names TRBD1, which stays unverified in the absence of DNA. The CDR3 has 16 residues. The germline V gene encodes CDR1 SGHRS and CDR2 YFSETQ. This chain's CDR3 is CASSLGGGADIDTQYF.

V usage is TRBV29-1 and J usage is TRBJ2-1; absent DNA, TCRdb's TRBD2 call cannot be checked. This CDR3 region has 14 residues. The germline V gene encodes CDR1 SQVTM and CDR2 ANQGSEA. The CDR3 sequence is CSVVRAGIDNEQFF.

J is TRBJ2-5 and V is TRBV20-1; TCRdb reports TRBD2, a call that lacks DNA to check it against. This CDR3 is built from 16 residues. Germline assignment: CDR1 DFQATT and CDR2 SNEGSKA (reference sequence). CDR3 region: CSASPGAAGAQETQYF.

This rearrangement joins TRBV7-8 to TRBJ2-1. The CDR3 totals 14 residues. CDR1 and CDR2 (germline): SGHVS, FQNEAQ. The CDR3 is CASSLLDSAYEQFF.

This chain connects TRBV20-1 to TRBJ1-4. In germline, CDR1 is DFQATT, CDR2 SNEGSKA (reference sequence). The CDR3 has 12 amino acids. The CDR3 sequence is CSARLLNEKLFF.

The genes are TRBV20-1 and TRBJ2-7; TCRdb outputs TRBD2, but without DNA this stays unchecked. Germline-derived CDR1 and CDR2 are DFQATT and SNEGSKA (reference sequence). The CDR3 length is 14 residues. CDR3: CSASRSGGYYEQYF.

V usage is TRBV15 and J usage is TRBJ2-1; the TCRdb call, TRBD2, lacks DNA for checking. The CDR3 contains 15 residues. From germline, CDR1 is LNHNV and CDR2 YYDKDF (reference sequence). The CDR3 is CATVLAGGTYNEQFF.